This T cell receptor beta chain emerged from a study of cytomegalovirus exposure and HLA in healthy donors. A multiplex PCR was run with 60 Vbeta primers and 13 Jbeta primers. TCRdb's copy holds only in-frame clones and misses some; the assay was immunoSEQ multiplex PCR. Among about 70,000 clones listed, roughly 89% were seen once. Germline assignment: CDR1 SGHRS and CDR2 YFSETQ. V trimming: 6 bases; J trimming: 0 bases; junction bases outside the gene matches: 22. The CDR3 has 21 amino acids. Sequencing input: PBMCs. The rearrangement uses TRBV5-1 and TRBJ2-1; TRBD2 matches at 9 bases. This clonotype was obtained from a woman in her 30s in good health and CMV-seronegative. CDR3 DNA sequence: TGCGCCAGCACGAGAACAAGGGGGACTAGCTCCATGACCTACTCCTACAATGAGCAGTTCTTC. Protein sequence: CASTRTRGTSSMTYSYNEQFF.